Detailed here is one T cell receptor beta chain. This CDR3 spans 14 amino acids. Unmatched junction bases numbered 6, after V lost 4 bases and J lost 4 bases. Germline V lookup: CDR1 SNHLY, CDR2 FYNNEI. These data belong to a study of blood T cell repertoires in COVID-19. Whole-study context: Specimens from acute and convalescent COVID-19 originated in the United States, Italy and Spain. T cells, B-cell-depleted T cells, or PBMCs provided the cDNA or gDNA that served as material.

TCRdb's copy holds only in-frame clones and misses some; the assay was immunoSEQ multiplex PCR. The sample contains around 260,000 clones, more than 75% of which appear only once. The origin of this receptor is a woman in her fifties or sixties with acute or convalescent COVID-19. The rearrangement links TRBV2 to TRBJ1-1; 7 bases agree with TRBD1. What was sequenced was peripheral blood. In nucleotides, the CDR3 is TGTGCCAGCAGTGGGCAGGGGGAAGGCACTGAAGCTTTCTTT. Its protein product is CASSGQGEGTEAFF.